A selection of T cell receptor beta chains follows, all from one sample in a study of cytomegalovirus exposure and HLA in healthy donors. The assay was immunoSEQ multiplex PCR, and TCRdb's table has in-frame clones only and misses some. Here the sample spans 180,000 or so clones, 85% to 90% being singletons. The sequenced sample consisted of PBMCs. The receptors were gathered from a woman in her twenties or thirties in good health and CMV-seronegative. The CDR3 runs from the conserved cysteine through the conserved F or W. The D gene is left open where the match is weak. The size field is filled for only some rows; it gives once, few, many or a size class.

d_call	v_call	clone_size	j_call	cdr3_nt	cdr3_aa
.	TRBV7-2	.	TRBJ1-3	TGTGCCAGCAGCTTACGGCAGGGTGGAAACACCATATATTTT	CASSLRQGGNTIYF
TRBD1	TRBV7-8	.	TRBJ1-5	TGTGCCAGCAGCTCCCGGGACAGGGGTAATCAGCCCCAGCATTTT	CASSSRDRGNQPQHF
.	TRBV28	.	TRBJ1-5	TGTGCCAGCAGCCCCGGGGGGCCCCCATCGCCCCAGCATTTT	CASSPGGPPSPQHF
TRBD1	TRBV5-1	.	TRBJ1-2	TGCGCCAGCAGCGGGACAGGGGATGGCTACACCTTC	CASSGTGDGYTF
TRBD1	TRBV4-1	.	TRBJ2-3	TGCGCCAGCAGCCATTCACCGGGACAGGGGGCGCGAGATACGCAGTATTTT	CASSHSPGQGARDTQYF
.	TRBV5-4	.	TRBJ1-1	TGTGCCAGCAGCACGCGAGGGGGGGTTCCTGAAGCTTTCTTT	CASSTRGGVPEAFF
TRBD1	TRBV7-9	few	TRBJ1-2	TGTGCCAGCAGGCCCAGGGGGCCCAACTATGGCTACACCTTC	CASRPRGPNYGYTF
.	TRBV29-1	.	TRBJ2-1	TGCAGCGTCCCTGGCCCCAGCTCCTACAATGAGCAGTTCTTC	CSVPGPSSYNEQFF
.	TRBV30	.	TRBJ2-1	TGTGCCTGGAACCGGGGGGCGCGAGGTGAGCAGTTCTTC	CAWNRGARGEQFF
TRBD1	TRBV6-1	once	TRBJ1-5	TGTGCCAGCACCCCGACAGGGGAGGGAGGCCAGCCCCAGCATTTT	CASTPTGEGGQPQHF